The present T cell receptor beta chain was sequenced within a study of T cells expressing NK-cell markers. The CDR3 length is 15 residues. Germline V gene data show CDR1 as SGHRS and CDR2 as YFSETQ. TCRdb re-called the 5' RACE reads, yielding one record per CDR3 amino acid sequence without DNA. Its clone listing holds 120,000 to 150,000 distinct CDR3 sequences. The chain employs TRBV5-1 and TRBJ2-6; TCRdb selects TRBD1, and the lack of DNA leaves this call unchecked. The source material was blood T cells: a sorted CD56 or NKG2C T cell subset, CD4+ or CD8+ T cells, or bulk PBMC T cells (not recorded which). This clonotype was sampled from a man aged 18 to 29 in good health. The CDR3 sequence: CASSYRTAGANVLTF. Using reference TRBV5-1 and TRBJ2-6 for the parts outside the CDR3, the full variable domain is KAGVTQTPRYLIKTRGQQVTLSCSPISGHRSVSWYQQTPGQGLQFLFEYFSETQRNKGNFPGRFSGRQFSNSRSEMNVSTLELGDSALYLCASSYRTAGANVLTFGAGSRLTVL.